This TCR beta chain appears in the sequencing data of a study of regulatory T cells in long-lasting Graves disease. The authors built TCR beta libraries using iRepertoire HTBI primers and Arm-PCR of CDR3 regions. One entry per CDR3 protein, called by TCRdb with MiXCR from the multiplex PCR reads. The sample consists of about 430,000 distinct CDR3 sequences, about 15% of them appearing once. The sample holds a few counts of this clonotype. Germline assignment: CDR1 SQVTM and CDR2 ANQGSEA. The V end lost 3 bases, the J end lost 1 base, and 3 bases lay between the germline ends. The CDR3 is 11 residues long. Indicated time point: newly diagnosed GD, antithyroid drugs for less than 3 months. From RNA extracted from PBMCs, the TCR library was made. This sample also appeared in a second study, on T cells in Graves' hyperthyroidism and ophthalmopathy. As that report states: An initial round of RT-PCR targeting the TCR CDR3 relied on the HTBI primer set.

The chain recombines TRBV29-1 with TRBJ1-1; D not certain. This TCR was recovered from a woman in her 40s with Graves disease. Sequences were derived from peripheral blood mononuclear cells (PBMCs), sampled at new diagnosis, from a patient treated with antithyroid drugs. CDR3 DNA: TGCAGCGTTGAGGGGAACACTGAAGCTTTCTTT. Translating it yields CSVEGNTEAFF. The full variable domain, in which reference TRBV29-1 and TRBJ1-1 provide the parts outside the CDR3, is SAVISQKPSRDICQRGTSLTIQCQVDSQVTMMFWYRQQPGQSLTLIATANQGSEATYESGFVIDKFPISRPNLTFSTLTVSNMSPEDSSIYLCSVEGNTEAFFGQGTRLTVV.